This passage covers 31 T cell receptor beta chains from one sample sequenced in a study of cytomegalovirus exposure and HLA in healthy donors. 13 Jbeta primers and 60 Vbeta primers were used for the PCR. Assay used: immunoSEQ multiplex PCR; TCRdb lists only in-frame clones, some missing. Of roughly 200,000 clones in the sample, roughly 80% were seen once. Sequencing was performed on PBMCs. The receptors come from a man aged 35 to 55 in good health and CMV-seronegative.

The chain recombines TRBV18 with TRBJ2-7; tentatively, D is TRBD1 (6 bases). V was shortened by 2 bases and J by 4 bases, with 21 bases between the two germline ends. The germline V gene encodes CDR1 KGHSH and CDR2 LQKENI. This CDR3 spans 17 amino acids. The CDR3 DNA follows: TGTGCCAGCTCACCAAGCCTGGACAGACGGAATGATTACGAGCAGTACTTC. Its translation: CASSPSLDRRNDYEQYF.

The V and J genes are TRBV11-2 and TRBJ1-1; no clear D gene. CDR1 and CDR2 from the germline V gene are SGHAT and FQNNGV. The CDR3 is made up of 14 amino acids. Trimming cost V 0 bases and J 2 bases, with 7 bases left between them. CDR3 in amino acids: CASSLEGTNTEAFF. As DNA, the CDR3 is TGTGCCAGCAGCTTAGAGGGCACCAACACTGAAGCTTTCTTT.

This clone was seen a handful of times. Here the CDR3 reads CASSPQDRGRQAFF. CDR3 DNA sequence: TGTGCCAGCTCACCGCAGGACAGGGGGCGGCAAGCTTTCTTT. This rearrangement joins TRBV18 to TRBJ1-1; 11 bases line up with TRBD1. V lost 3 bases to trimming and J lost 9 bases; unmatched junction nucleotides: 6. CDR1 is KGHSH, CDR2 LQKENI, per germline. The CDR3 contains 14 residues. The variable domain in full, with the rest retrieved from reference TRBV18 and TRBJ1-1, is NAGVMQNPRHLVRRRGQEARLRCSPMKGHSHVYWYRQLPEEGLKFMVYLQKENIIDESGMPKERFSAEFPKEGPSILRIQQVVRGDSAAYFCASSPQDRGRQAFFGQGTRLTVV.

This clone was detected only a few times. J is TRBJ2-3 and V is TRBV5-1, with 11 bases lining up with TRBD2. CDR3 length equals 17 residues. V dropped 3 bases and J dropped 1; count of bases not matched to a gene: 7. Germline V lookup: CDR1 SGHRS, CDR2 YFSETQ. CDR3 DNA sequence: TGCGCCAGCAGCTCGACTAGCGGGAACATAGGCACAGATACGCAGTATTTT. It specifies CASSSTSGNIGTDTQYF.

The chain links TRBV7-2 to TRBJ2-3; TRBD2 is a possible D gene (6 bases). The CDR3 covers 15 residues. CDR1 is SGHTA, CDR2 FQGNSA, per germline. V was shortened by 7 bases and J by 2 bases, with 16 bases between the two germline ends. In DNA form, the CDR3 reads TGTGCCAGCACCCCCCCGGCGGGGTCCACAGATACGCAGTATTTT. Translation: CASTPPAGSTDTQYF.

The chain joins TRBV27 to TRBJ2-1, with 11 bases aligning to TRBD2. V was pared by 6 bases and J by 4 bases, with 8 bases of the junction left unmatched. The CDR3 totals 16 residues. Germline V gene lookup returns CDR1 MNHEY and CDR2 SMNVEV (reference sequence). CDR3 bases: TGTGCCAGCAGCGACTCAATAGCGGGGGGGTACAATGAGCAGTTCTTC. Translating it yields CASSDSIAGGYNEQFF.

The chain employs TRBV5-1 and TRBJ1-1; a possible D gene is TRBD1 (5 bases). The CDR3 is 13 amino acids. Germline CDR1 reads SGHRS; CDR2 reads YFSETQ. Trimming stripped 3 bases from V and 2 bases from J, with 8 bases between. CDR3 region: CASSWTINTEAFF. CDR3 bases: TGCGCCAGCAGCTGGACAATAAACACTGAAGCTTTCTTT.

CDR3 amino acids: CASSMNQGEKLFF. The DNA of the CDR3 is TGCGCCAGCAGTATGAATCAGGGCGAGAAACTGTTTTTT. The rearrangement uses TRBV4-1 and TRBJ1-4; tentatively, D is TRBD1 (5 bases). CDR3 length: 13 amino acids. V was shortened by 6 bases and J by 11 bases, with 16 bases between the two germline ends. Germline CDR1 is MGHRA and CDR2 is YSYEKL.

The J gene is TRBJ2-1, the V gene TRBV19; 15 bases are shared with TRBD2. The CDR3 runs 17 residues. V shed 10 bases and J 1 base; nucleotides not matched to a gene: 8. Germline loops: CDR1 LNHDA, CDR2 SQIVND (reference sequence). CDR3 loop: CATKGLAGGTSYNEQFF. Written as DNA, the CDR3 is TGTGCCACAAAGGGACTAGCGGGGGGAACGTCCTACAATGAGCAGTTCTTC.

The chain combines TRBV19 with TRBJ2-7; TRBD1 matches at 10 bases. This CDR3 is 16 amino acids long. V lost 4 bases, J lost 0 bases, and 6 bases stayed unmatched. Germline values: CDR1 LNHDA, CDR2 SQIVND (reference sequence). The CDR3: CASSSLGQGPSYEQYF. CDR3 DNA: TGTGCCAGTAGTAGTTTGGGACAGGGGCCCTCCTACGAGCAGTACTTC. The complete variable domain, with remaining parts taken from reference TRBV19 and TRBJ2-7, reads DGGITQSPKYLFRKEGQNVTLSCEQNLNHDAMYWYRQDPGQGLRLIYYSQIVNDFQKGDIAEGYSVSREKKESFPLTVTSAQKNPTAFYLCASSSLGQGPSYEQYFGPGTRLTVT.

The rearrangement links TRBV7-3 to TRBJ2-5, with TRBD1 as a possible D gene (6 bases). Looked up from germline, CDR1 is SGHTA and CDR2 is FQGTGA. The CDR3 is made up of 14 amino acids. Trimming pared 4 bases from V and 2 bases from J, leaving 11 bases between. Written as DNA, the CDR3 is TGTGCCAGCAGCTCCGGCACAGGGCAAGAGACCCAGTACTTC. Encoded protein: CASSSGTGQETQYF.

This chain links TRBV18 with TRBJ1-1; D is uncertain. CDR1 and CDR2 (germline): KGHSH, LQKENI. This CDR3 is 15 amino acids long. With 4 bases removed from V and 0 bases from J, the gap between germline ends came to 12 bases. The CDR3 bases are TGTGCCAGCTCACAAACAGAGCGGGTGAACACTGAAGCTTTCTTT. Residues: CASSQTERVNTEAFF.

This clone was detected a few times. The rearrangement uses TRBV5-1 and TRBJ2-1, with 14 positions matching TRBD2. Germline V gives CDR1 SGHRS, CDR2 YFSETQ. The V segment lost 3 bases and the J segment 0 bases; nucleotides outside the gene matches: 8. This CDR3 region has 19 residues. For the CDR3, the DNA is TGCGCCAGCAGCTCCCCCGGGACTAGCGGGAGAGGCTCCTACAATGAGCAGTTCTTC. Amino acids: CASSSPGTSGRGSYNEQFF. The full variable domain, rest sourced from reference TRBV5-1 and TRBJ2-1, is KAGVTQTPRYLIKTRGQQVTLSCSPISGHRSVSWYQQTPGQGLQFLFEYFSETQRNKGNFPGRFSGRQFSNSRSEMNVSTLELGDSALYLCASSSPGTSGRGSYNEQFFGPGTRLTVL.

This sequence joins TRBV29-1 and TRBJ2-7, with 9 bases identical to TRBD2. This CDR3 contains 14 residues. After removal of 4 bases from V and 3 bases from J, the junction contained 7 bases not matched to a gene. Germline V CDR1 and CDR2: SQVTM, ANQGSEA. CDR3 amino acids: CSVVGREGVYEQYF. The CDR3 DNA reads TGCAGCGTTGTTGGGCGGGAGGGAGTCTACGAGCAGTACTTC.

CDR3 amino acids: CATAWARGGYTF. CDR3 DNA sequence: TGTGCCACCGCCTGGGCCCGGGGAGGCTACACCTTC. V is TRBV6-1 and J is TRBJ1-2, with D uncertain. The V and J ends lost 10 bases and 8 bases respectively, with 17 bases between them. This CDR3 is 12 amino acids long. The germline CDR1 and CDR2 sequences are MNHNS and SASEGT.

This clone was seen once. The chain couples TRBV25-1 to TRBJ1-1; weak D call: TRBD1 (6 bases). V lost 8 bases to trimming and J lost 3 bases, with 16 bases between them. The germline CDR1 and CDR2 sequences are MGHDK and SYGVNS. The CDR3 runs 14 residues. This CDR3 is CASARGPGDTEAFF. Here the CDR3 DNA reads TGTGCCAGCGCCAGGGGCCCTGGGGACACTGAAGCTTTCTTT.

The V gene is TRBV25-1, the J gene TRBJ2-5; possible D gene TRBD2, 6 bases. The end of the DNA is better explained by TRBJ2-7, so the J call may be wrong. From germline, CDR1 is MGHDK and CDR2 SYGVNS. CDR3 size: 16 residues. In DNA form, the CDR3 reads TGTGCCAGCAGTGATCAAGGGGATAGCGGCTCCTACGAGCAGTACTTC. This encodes CASSDQGDSGSYEQYF.

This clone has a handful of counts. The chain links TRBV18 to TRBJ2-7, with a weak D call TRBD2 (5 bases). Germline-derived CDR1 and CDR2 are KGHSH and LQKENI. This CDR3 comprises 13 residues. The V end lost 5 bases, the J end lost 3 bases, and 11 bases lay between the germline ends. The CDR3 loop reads CASSFGIHYEQYF. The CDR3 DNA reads TGTGCCAGCTCATTCGGGATTCACTACGAGCAGTACTTC.

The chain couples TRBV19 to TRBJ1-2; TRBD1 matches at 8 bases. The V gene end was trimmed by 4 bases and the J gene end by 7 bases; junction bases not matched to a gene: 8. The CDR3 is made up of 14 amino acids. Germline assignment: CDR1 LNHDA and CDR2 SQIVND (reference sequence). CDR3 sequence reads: CASSNGQGPIGYTF. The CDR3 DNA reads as TGTGCCAGTAGTAACGGACAGGGCCCCATTGGCTACACCTTC. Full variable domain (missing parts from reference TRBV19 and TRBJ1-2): DGGITQSPKYLFRKEGQNVTLSCEQNLNHDAMYWYRQDPGQGLRLIYYSQIVNDFQKGDIAEGYSVSREKKESFPLTVTSAQKNPTAFYLCASSNGQGPIGYTFGSGTRLTVV.

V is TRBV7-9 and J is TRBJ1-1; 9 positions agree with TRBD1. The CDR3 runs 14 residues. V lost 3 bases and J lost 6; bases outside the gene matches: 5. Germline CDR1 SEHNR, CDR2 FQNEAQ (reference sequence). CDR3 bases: TGTGCCAGCAGCTTTCGGGACAGGGTTGCTGAAGCTTTCTTT. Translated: CASSFRDRVAEAFF.

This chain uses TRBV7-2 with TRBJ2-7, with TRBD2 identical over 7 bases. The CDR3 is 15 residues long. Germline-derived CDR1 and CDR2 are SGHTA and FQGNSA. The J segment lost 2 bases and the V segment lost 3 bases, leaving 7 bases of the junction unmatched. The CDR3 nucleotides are TGTGCCAGCAGCTTCCCTAGCGGAGGGACCTACGAGCAGTACTTC. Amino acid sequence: CASSFPSGGTYEQYF.

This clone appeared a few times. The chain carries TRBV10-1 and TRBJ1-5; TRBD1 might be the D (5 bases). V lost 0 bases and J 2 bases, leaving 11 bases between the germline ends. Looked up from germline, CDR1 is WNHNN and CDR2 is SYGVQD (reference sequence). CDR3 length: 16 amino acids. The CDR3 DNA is TGCGCCAGCAGTGAGTCCCCAGGGATGGGCAATCAGCCCCAGCATTTT. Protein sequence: CASSESPGMGNQPQHF.

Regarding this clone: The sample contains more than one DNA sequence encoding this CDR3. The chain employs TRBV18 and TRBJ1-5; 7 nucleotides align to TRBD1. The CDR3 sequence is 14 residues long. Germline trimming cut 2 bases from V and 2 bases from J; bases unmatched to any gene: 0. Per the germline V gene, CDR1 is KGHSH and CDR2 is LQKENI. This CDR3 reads CASSPTGGNQPQHF. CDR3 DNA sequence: TGTGCCAGCTCACCAACAGGGGGCAATCAGCCCCAGCATTTT.

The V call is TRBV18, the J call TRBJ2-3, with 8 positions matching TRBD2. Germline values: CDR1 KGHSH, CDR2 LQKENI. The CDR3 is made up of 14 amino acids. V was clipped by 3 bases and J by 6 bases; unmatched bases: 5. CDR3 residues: CASSPTSEPDTQYF. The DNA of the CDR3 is TGTGCCAGCTCACCGACTAGCGAGCCCGATACGCAGTATTTT.

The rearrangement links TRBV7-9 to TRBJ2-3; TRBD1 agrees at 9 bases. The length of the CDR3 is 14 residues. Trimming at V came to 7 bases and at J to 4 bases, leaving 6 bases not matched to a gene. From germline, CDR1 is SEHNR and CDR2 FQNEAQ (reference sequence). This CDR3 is CASTADRGPDTQYF. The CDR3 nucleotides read TGTGCCAGCACAGCGGACAGGGGTCCAGATACGCAGTATTTT.

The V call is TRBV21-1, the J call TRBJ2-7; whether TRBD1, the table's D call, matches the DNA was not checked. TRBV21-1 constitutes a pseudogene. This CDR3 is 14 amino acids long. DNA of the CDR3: TGTGCCAGCAGCAGATGGACAGCCTCCTACGAGCAGTACTTC. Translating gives CASSRWTASYEQYF.

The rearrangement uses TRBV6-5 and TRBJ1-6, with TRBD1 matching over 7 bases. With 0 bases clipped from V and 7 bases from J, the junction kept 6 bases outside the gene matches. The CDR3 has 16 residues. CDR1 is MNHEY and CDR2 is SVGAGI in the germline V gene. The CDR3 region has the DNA TGTGCCAGCAGTTACTCGACAGGGTTGGAGAATTCACCCCTCCACTTT. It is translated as CASSYSTGLENSPLHF.

The CDR3 DNA reads as TGTGCCAGCAGCTTCAGGCTGCGCGGGATCGGCACAGATACGCAGTATTTT. It encodes CASSFRLRGIGTDTQYF. The chain combines TRBV11-2 with TRBJ2-3, with D possibly matching TRBD2 (6 bases). Trimming removed 3 bases from V and 1 base from J, with 17 bases in between. From germline, CDR1 is SGHAT and CDR2 FQNNGV. The CDR3 length is 17 residues.

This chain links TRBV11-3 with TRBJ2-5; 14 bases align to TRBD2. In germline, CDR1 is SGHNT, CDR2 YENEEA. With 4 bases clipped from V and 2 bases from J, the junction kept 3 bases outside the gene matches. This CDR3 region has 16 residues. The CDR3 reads CASSSRLAGGQETQYF. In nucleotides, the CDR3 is TGTGCCAGCAGCTCCCGACTAGCGGGAGGGCAAGAGACCCAGTACTTC.

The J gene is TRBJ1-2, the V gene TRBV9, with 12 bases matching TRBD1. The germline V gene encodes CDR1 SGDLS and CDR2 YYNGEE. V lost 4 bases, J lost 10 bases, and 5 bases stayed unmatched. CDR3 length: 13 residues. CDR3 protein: CASSPGDRGHYTF. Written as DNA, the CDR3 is TGTGCCAGCAGCCCTGGGGACAGGGGGCACTACACCTTC.

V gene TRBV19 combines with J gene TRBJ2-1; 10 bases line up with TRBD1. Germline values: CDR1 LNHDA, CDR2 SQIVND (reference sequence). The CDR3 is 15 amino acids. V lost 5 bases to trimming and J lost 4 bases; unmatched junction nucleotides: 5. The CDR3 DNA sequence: TGTGCCAGTAGTGCTGGGACAGGGGAATACAATGAGCAGTTCTTC. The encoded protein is CASSAGTGEYNEQFF.